Listed below are T cell receptor beta chains from one sample, sequenced in a study of blood T cell repertoires in COVID-19. Sequencing was performed with immunoSEQ multiplex PCR; in TCRdb, only in-frame clones are kept and a portion is missing. This sample has approximately 350,000 clones, with around nine tenths found just once. Sequences were obtained from peripheral blood. These receptor sequences come from a woman under 30 who had recovered from COVID-19. Each CDR3 is given with its conserved first and last residue. A D gene is named only where the DNA matches it firmly. The size of a clone is reported for some rows only, either as once, few or many, or as a class for expanded clones.

V gene	J gene	clone size	D gene	CDR3 DNA	CDR3 protein
TRBV27	TRBJ2-1	NA	TRBD2	TGTGCCAGCAGTTTATGGGCGGGGGTTTACAATGAGCAGTTCTTC	CASSLWAGVYNEQFF
TRBV7-2	TRBJ1-5	NA	NA	TGTGCCAGCAGCCGCACCGGAGGAGGCAATCAGCCCCAGCATTTT	CASSRTGGGNQPQHF
TRBV23-1	TRBJ2-1	NA	NA	TGCGCCAGCAGTCAACCCGGACAGATCAATGAGCAGTTCTTC	CASSQPGQINEQFF
TRBV5-1	TRBJ2-5	NA	NA	TGCGCCAGCAACGACGGGTACCAAGAGACCCAGTACTTC	CASNDGYQETQYF
TRBV19	TRBJ1-1	NA	NA	TGTGCCAGTACAACCCTCGGGGGGGCCAACACTGAAGCTTTCTTT	CASTTLGGANTEAFF
TRBV29-1	TRBJ2-3	NA	TRBD1	TGCAGCGTGGGGACAGGGAGCGATACGCAGTATTTT	CSVGTGSDTQYF
TRBV5-8	TRBJ1-2	NA	TRBD1	TGTGCCAGCAGCGGACGACAGGGTTTAGATGGCTACACCTTC	CASSGRQGLDGYTF
TRBV2	TRBJ1-1	NA	NA	TGTGCCAGCAGTGGCCGGGTGGTTAACACTGAAGCTTTCTTT	CASSGRVVNTEAFF
TRBV4-1	TRBJ1-6	once	TRBD1	TGCGCCAGCAGCCAACTCGACTTGACAGGGAATAATTCACCCCTCCACTTT	CASSQLDLTGNNSPLHF
TRBV7-9	TRBJ1-1	NA	TRBD1	TGTGCCAGCAGCACGAAAGACGGACAGGCCCTGGGTGACACTGAAGCTTTCTTT	CASSTKDGQALGDTEAFF
TRBV11-2	TRBJ2-6	NA	NA	TGTGCCAGCAGCTCCCTTCGAGGGAGGTCTGGGGCCAACGTCCTGACTTTC	CASSSLRGRSGANVLTF
TRBV12-3/TRBV12-4	TRBJ2-1	NA	TRBD1	TGTGCCAGCAGTTTCCGACAGGGAAAGCAGTTCTTC	CASSFRQGKQFF
TRBV10-2	TRBJ2-3	NA	TRBD2	TGCGCCAGCAGTGAGGCGGGACTAGCGGCCGAAACGCAGTATTTT	CASSEAGLAAETQYF
TRBV7-6	TRBJ2-1	NA	TRBD2	TGTGCCAGCAGCTTAGTGGCTAGCGGGACCTCCTACAATGAGCAGTTCTTC	CASSLVASGTSYNEQFF
TRBV29-1	TRBJ2-3	NA	NA	TGCAGCGTTGGGCTGGGTAGCGGCTACACAGATACGCAGTATTTT	CSVGLGSGYTDTQYF
TRBV19	TRBJ2-3	NA	NA	TGTGCCAGTAGTATTCGCCTACGCACAGATACGCAGTATTTT	CASSIRLRTDTQYF